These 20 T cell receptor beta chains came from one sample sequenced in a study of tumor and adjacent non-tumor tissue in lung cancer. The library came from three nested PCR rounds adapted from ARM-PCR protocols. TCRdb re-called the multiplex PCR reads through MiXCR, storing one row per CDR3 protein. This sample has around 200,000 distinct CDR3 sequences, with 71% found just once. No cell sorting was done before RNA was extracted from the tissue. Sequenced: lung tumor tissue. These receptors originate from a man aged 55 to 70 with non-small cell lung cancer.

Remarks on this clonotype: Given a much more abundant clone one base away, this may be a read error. CDR3 sequence: CASSERGQGHNEQFF. In nucleotides, the CDR3 is TGTGCCAGCAGTGAAAGGGGACAGGGGCACAATGAGCAGTTCTTC. The chain combines TRBV6-4 with TRBJ2-1, with 10 bases fitting TRBD1. The CDR3 consists of 15 residues. In germline, CDR1 is MRHNA, CDR2 SNTAGT. V lost 3 bases to trimming and J lost 5 bases; unmatched junction nucleotides: 4.

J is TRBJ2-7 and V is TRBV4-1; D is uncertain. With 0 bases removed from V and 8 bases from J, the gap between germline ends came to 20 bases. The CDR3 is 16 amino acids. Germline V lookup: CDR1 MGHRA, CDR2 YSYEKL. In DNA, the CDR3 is TGCGCCAGCAGCCAAGAGCGAAGCGAGAGTTATTACAAGCAGTACTTC. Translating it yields CASSQERSESYYKQYF.

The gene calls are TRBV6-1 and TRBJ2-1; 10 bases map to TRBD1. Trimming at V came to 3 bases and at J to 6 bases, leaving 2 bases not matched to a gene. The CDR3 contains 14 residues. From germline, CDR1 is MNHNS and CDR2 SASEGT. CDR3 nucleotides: TGTGCCAGCAGTGACAGGACAGGGGGCAATGAGCAGTTCTTC. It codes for CASSDRTGGNEQFF.

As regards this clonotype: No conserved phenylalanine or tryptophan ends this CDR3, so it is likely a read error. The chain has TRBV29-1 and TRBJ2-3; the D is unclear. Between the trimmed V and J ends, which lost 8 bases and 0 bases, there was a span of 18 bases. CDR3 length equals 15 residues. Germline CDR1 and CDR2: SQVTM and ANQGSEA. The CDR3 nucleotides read TGCAGCACCCGAGGTGGGCTTACTAGCACAGATACGCAGTATTAT. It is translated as CSTRGGLTSTDTQYY.

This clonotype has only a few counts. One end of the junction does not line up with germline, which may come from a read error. CDR3 in DNA: TGTGCCGGCAGCCAAGAAGGAGGGACGGGTCAGCCCCAGCATTTT. It specifies CAGSQEGGTGQPQHF. The rearrangement uses TRBV4-2 and TRBJ1-5, with D possibly being TRBD1 (5 bases). The CDR3 extends over 15 amino acids. Per the germline V gene, CDR1 is LGHNA and CDR2 is YNFKEQ.

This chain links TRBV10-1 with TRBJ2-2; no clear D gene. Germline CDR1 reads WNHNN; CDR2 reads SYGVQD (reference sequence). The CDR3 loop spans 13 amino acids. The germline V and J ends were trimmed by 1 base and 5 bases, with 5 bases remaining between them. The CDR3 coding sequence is TGCGCCAGCAGTGAGTGTGAAACCGGGGAGCTGTTTTTT. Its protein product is CASSECETGELFF.

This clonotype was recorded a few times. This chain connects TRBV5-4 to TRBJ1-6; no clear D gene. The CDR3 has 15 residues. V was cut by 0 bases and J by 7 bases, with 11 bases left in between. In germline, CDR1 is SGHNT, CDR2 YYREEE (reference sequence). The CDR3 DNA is TGTGCCAGCAGCTTGGCGCTGGACCTGAATTCACCCCTCCACTTT. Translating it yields CASSLALDLNSPLHF.

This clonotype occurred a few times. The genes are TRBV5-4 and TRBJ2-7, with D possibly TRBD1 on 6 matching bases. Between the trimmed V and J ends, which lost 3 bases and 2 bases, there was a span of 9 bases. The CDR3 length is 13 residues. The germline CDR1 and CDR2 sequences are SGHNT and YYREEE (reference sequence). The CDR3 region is CASSSRGTYEQYF. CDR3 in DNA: TGTGCCAGCAGCTCCAGGGGTACCTACGAGCAGTACTTC.

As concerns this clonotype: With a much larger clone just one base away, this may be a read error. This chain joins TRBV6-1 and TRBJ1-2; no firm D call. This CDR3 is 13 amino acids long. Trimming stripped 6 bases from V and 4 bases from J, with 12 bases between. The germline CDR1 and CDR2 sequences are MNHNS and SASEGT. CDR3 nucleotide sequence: TGTGCCAGCAGACCGGTCATGCTCTATGGCTACACCTTC. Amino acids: CASRPVMLYGYTF.

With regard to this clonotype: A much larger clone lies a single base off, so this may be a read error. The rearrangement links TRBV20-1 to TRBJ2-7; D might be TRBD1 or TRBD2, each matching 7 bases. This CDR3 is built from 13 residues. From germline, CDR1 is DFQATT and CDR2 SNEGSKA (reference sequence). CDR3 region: CIATRGRGDEQYF. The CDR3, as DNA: TGCATTGCCACCAGGGGGAGGGGAGACGAGCAGTACTTC.

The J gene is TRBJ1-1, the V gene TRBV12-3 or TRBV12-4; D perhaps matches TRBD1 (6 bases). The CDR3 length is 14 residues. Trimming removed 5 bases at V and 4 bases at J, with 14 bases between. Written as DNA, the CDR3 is TGTGCCAGCAGTCTAGTCTCAGGGGTCACTGAAGCTTTCTTT. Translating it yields CASSLVSGVTEAFF.

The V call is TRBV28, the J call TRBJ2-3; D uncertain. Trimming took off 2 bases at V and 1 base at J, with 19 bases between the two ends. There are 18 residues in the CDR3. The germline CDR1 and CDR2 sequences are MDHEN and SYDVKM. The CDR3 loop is CASSLRGISHEGTDTQYF. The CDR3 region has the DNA TGTGCCAGCAGTTTAAGAGGTATTTCCCACGAGGGCACAGATACGCAGTATTTT.

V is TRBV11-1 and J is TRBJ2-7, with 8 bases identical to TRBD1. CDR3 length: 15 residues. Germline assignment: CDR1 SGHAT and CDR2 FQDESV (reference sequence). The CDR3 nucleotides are TGTACCGGCAGCCTCATGCCAGGGGGCATCGACGAGCAGTACTTC. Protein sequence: CTGSLMPGGIDEQYF. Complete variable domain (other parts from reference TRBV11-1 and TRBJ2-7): EAEVAQSPRYKITEKSQAVAFWCDPISGHATLYWYRQILGQGPELLVQFQDESVVDDSQLPKDRFSAERLKGVDSTLKIQPAELGDSAMYLCTGSLMPGGIDEQYFGPGTRLTVT.

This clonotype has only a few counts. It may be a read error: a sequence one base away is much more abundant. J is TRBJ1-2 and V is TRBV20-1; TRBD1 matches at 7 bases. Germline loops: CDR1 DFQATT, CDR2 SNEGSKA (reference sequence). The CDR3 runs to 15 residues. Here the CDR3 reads CTALSSGGGFYGYTF. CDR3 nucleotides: TGCACTGCTCTTAGCTCAGGGGGTGGATTTTATGGCTACACCTTC.

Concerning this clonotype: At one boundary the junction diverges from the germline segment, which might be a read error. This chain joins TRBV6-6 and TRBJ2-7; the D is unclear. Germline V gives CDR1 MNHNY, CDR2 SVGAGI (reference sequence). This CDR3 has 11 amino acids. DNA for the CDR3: TGTACCAGCAGTTATCGATACGAGCAGTACTTC. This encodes CTSSYRYEQYF.

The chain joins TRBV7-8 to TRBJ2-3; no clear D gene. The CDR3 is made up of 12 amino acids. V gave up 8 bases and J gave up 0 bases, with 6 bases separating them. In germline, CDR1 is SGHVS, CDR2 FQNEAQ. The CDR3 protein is CASAHSTDTQYF. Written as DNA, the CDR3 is TGTGCCAGCGCCCACAGCACAGATACGCAGTATTTT.

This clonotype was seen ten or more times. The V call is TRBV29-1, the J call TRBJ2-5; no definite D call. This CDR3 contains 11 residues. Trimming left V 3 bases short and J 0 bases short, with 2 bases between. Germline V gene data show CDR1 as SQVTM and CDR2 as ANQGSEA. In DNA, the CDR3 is TGCAGCGTTGACGACCAAGAGACCCAGTACTTC. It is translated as CSVDDQETQYF.

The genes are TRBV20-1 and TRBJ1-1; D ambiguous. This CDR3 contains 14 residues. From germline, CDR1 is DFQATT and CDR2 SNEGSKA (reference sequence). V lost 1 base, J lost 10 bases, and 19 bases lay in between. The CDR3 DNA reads TGCAGTGCTAGAGGGTCTCTGAGAGCGGAGGCAGCTTTCTTT. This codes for CSARGSLRAEAAFF.

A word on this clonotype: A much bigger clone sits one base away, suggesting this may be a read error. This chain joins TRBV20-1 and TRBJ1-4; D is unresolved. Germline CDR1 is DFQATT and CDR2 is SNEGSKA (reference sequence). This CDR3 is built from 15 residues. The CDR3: CSARVAGQKHDKLFF. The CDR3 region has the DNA TGCAGTGCTAGAGTGGCCGGGCAGAAACATGATAAACTGTTTTTT.

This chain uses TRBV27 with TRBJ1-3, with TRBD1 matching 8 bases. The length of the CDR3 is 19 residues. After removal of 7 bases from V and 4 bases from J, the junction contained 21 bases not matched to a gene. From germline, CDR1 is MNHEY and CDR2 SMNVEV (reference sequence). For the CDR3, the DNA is TGTGCCAGCAACCCGACGGACAGGGAGCCTGGCCCGCGCGGAAACACCATATATTTT. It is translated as CASNPTDREPGPRGNTIYF.